The 14 T cell receptor beta chains reported below all come from one sample, sequenced in a study of identical twins. Each CDR3 protein gets one entry after TCRdb re-called the 5' RACE reads with MiXCR. The data contain approximately 470,000 distinct CDR3 sequences, more than 13% of them singletons. This sample was also put to use in a study of yellow fever vaccine responses in identical twins.

Sequenced input: CD4+ T cells sorted from blood. The source of these receptors is a woman aged 18-29 years in good health.

This clonotype was seen a few times. The J gene is TRBJ2-7, the V gene TRBV12-3 or TRBV12-4; 12 positions match TRBD2. J was trimmed by 4 bases and V by 4 bases; bases with no gene match: 5. This CDR3 comprises 15 residues. The CDR3 loop is CASSSSGRATYEQYF. DNA of the CDR3: TGTGCCAGCAGTTCTAGCGGGAGGGCTACATACGAGCAGTACTTC.

This clonotype was counted at least ten times. DNA for the CDR3: TGCAGCGTTACCCGGACTAGCGGGCCCTACGAGCAGTACTTC. Protein product: CSVTRTSGPYEQYF. The genes are TRBV29-1 and TRBJ2-7, with 11 bases matching TRBD2. Germline V lookup: CDR1 SQVTM, CDR2 ANQGSEA. The V segment lost 5 bases and the J segment 2 bases; nucleotides outside the gene matches: 5. The CDR3 has 14 amino acids.

The chain recombines TRBV5-1 with TRBJ2-3; a weak D match, TRBD2 (6 bases). The germline CDR1 and CDR2 sequences are SGHRS and YFSETQ. V was cut by 4 bases and J by 4 bases, with 16 bases left in between. The CDR3 length is 15 residues. CDR3 sequence reads: CASSQRLVVSDTQYF. The CDR3 DNA sequence: TGCGCCAGCAGCCAAAGACTAGTCGTTTCAGATACGCAGTATTTT. Complete variable domain (other parts from reference TRBV5-1 and TRBJ2-3): KAGVTQTPRYLIKTRGQQVTLSCSPISGHRSVSWYQQTPGQGLQFLFEYFSETQRNKGNFPGRFSGRQFSNSRSEMNVSTLELGDSALYLCASSQRLVVSDTQYFGPGTRLTVL.

This clonotype was found a few times. The chain has TRBV12-3 or TRBV12-4 and TRBJ2-1, with D unclear. With 4 bases removed from V and 6 bases from J, the gap between germline ends came to 7 bases. There are 12 residues in the CDR3. The CDR3 DNA follows: TGTGCCAGCAGTTCGGACCTCAATGAGCAGTTCTTC. Residues: CASSSDLNEQFF.

The V call is TRBV28, the J call TRBJ2-5, with a tentative D call TRBD1 (6 bases). With 6 bases removed from V and 8 bases from J, the gap between germline ends came to 10 bases. The CDR3 has 11 residues. Germline V gene lookup returns CDR1 MDHEN and CDR2 SYDVKM. CDR3 sequence (DNA): TGTGCCAGCAGCCAGGGGATCACCCAGTACTTC. Residues: CASSQGITQYF.

CDR3 nucleotide sequence: TGTGCCAGCAGACTTATGGACGGAAAGATCACAGATACGCAGTATTTT. Amino acid sequence: CASRLMDGKITDTQYF. V usage is TRBV11-2 and J usage is TRBJ2-3; D call uncertain. Germline-derived CDR1 and CDR2 are SGHAT and FQNNGV. The germline V and J ends were trimmed by 6 bases and 2 bases, with 18 bases remaining between them. The CDR3 is 16 amino acids.

The chain carries TRBV5-1 and TRBJ2-2, with 7 bases aligning to TRBD1. From germline, CDR1 is SGHRS and CDR2 YFSETQ. This CDR3 contains 15 residues. J was trimmed by 5 bases and V by 0 bases; bases with no gene match: 4. The CDR3 reads CASSLGTGGTGELFF. The CDR3 DNA is TGCGCCAGCAGCTTGGGGACAGGAGGAACCGGGGAGCTGTTTTTT.

J is TRBJ1-5 and V is TRBV20-1; D is perhaps TRBD1 (5 bases). Trimming stripped 4 bases from V and 6 bases from J, with 10 bases between. The CDR3 has 12 residues. Looked up from germline, CDR1 is DFQATT and CDR2 is SNEGSKA (reference sequence). The CDR3 spells CSAIQGTQPQHF. In DNA form, the CDR3 reads TGCAGTGCTATTCAGGGTACTCAGCCCCAGCATTTT.

This clonotype was counted only a few times. In DNA, the CDR3 is TGTGCCAGCAGTTCGGCCGGGACAGGGGGTCAGCCCCAGCATTTT. Amino acids: CASSSAGTGGQPQHF. The chain has TRBV28 and TRBJ1-5, with 11 bases matching TRBD1. Germline lookup yields CDR1 MDHEN and CDR2 SYDVKM. The junction had 5 bases not matched to a gene; V was cut back by 4 bases and J by 6 bases. The CDR3 totals 15 residues.

The chain has TRBV29-1 and TRBJ1-1; no firm D call. Trimming pared 7 bases from V and 1 base from J, leaving 7 bases between. This CDR3 is 11 amino acids long. CDR1 SQVTM and CDR2 ANQGSEA come from the germline V gene. Here the CDR3 DNA reads TGCAGCGGTACCGAGAACACTGAAGCTTTCTTT. Protein: CSGTENTEAFF.

This clonotype appeared many times. This chain joins TRBV5-1 and TRBJ2-5; D is unresolved. Germline V gene data show CDR1 as SGHRS and CDR2 as YFSETQ. The CDR3 loop spans 13 amino acids. The V and J ends lost 4 bases and 4 bases respectively, with 11 bases between them. CDR3 in amino acids: CASSPGPGETQYF. CDR3 nucleotides: TGCGCCAGCAGCCCTGGTCCGGGAGAGACCCAGTACTTC.

V gene TRBV10-3 combines with J gene TRBJ1-1; a possible D gene is TRBD1 (6 bases). Germline CDR1 reads ENHRY; CDR2 reads SYGVKD. The CDR3 covers 12 residues. The V end lost 8 bases, the J end lost 6 bases, and 13 bases lay between the germline ends. The CDR3 nucleotides are TGTGCCATCCGTCAAGGGGGATCTGAAGCTTTCTTT. This translates into CAIRQGGSEAFF.

This clonotype turned up a few times. The chain links TRBV20-1 to TRBJ2-7; 11 bases are a match to TRBD1. V shed 3 bases and J 5 bases; nucleotides not matched to a gene: 6. The germline V gene has CDR1 DFQATT and CDR2 SNEGSKA (reference sequence). The CDR3 contains 14 residues. The CDR3 spells CSARGTGGQDEQYF. CDR3 DNA: TGCAGTGCTAGGGGGACAGGGGGTCAGGACGAGCAGTACTTC.

The genes are TRBV6-5 and TRBJ1-2, with 7 bases identical to TRBD1. The germline CDR1 and CDR2 sequences are MNHEY and SVGAGI. There are 15 residues in the CDR3. V gave up 0 bases and J gave up 8 bases; unmatched junction bases: 9. In DNA, the CDR3 is TGTGCCAGCAGTTACTCAAACAGGGGAGCGGGGGGCTACACCTTC. It encodes CASSYSNRGAGGYTF.